This note documents a single T cell receptor beta chain sequence. The antigen remains unidentified. These data belong to a study of response to subunit inactivated influenza vaccine. Study outcomes and limitations: The authors suggested that every seasonal influenza vaccination recruits few new T cells.

CDR1 SGHNT and CDR2 YYREEE come from the germline V gene (reference sequence). This CDR3 has 16 amino acids. V lost 0 bases and J lost 1, with 13 bases in between. TCRdb passed the RT-PCR reads through MiXCR, listing each CDR3 protein once. Of fewer than 400,000 distinct CDR3 sequences in the sample, 21% are singletons; the top ten hold 10%. The material sequenced was PBMCs from blood, taken 21 months after vaccination. This TCR was recovered from a man aged 45 to 70 who received an inactivated influenza vaccine. The chain is built from TRBV5-4 and TRBJ1-1; perhaps TRBD1 as D (5 bases). The CDR3 loop is CASSLVWGRQNTEAFF. CDR3 in DNA: TGTGCCAGCAGCTTGGTTTGGGGCAGGCAGAACACTGAAGCTTTCTTT.